The entry below gives a single TCR beta chain sequence along with its context. Antigen: not known. The entry originates in a study of cytomegalovirus exposure and HLA in healthy donors. Study in general: There were a few hundred genotyped donors. Of these, about 81% fell in the genetic ancestry cluster associated with self-reported Caucasian donors. Study outcomes and limitations: A highly shared variant cluster was judged a likely technical artifact. In an earlier analysis, in some 500 donors, most V segments appeared productive either ~87% or ~30% of the time.

PCR used 60 Vbeta primers and 13 Jbeta primers. Here immunoSEQ multiplex PCR was the method, and the copy in TCRdb shows in-frame clones only, minus some. Of 120,000 to 150,000 clones in the sample, 60% to 80% were seen once. Sample: PBMCs. The clonotype was recovered from a male donor in good health and CMV-seronegative.

This chain's CDR3 is CASSSDRGDTQYF. The CDR3 DNA reads TGTGCCAGCAGCTCGGACAGGGGAGATACGCAGTATTTT. J is TRBJ2-3 and V is TRBV7-8; the match to TRBD1 covers 9 bases. The V gene end was trimmed by 4 bases and the J gene end by 5 bases; junction bases not matched to a gene: 1. This CDR3 is built from 13 residues. Germline V gene sequence: CDR1 SGHVS, CDR2 FQNEAQ.